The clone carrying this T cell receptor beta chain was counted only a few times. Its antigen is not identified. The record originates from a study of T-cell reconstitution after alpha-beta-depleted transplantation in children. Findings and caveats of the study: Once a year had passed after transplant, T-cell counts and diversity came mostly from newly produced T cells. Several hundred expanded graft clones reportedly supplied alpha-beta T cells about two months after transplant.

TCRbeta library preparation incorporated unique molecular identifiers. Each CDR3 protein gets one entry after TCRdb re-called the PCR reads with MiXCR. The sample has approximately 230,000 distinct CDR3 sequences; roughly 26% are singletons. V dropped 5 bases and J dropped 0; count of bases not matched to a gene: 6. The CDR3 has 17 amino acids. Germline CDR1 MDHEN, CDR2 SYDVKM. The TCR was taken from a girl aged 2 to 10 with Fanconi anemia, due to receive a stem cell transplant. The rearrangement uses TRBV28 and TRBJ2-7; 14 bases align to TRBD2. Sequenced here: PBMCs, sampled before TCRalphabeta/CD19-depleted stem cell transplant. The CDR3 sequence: CASSLGLAGESSYEQYF. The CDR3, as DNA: TGTGCCAGCAGTCTGGGACTAGCGGGGGAGAGCTCCTACGAGCAGTACTTC. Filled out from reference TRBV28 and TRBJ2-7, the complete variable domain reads DVKVTQSSRYLVKRTGEKVFLECVQDMDHENMFWYRQDPGLGLRLIYFSYDVKMKEKGDIPEGYSVSREKKERFSLILESASTNQTSMYLCASSLGLAGESSYEQYFGPGTRLTVT.